What follows describes a single T cell receptor (beta chain). This record belongs to a study of control samples from healthy donors and cancer patients. The V end lost 3 bases, the J end lost 9 bases, and 15 bases lay between the germline ends. The CDR3 length is 14 residues. Germline-derived CDR1 and CDR2 are LGHDT and YNNKEL (reference sequence). The repertoire was sequenced with immunoSEQ multiplex PCR; TCRdb's copy has only in-frame clones and lacks some. The table records approximately 99,000 clones, around 80% of them present only once. This sequence originates from a young man in good health. The chain employs TRBV3-1 (or the pseudogene TRBV3-2) and TRBJ2-1; the D gene is possibly TRBD1 (5 bases). The source material was blood. The CDR3 region is CASSHDSHHGEQFF. CDR3 nucleotide sequence: TGTGCCAGCAGCCACGACAGCCACCACGGTGAGCAGTTCTTC.